These 8 T cell receptor beta chains share one sample of origin, sequenced in a study of blood T cell repertoires in COVID-19. Assay used: immunoSEQ multiplex PCR; TCRdb lists only in-frame clones, some missing. The sample lists 200,000 to 250,000 clones; 84% were seen once. Sequenced material: PBMCs or T cells enriched from blood (not recorded which). The receptor source for this set is a man aged 60 to 69 who had recovered from COVID-19.

The CDR3 region has the DNA TGTGCCAGCAGTCGACAGGGGGCAGGAGGGGCCAACGTCCTGACTTTC. Amino acid sequence: CASSRQGAGGANVLTF. The gene calls are TRBV6-6 and TRBJ2-6; 10 bases line up with TRBD1. Germline assignment: CDR1 MNHNY and CDR2 SVGAGI (reference sequence). The length of the CDR3 is 16 residues. The V gene end was trimmed by 5 bases and the J gene end by 4 bases; junction bases not matched to a gene: 5.

This chain connects TRBV14 to TRBJ2-7, with a tentative D call TRBD1 (6 bases). Germline CDR1 SGHDN, CDR2 FVKESK. V dropped 3 bases and J dropped 5 bases, with 14 bases sitting between them. This CDR3 contains 14 residues. The CDR3 loop reads CASSQKGGWDEQYF. The CDR3 nucleotides read TGTGCCAGCAGCCAGAAAGGGGGTTGGGACGAGCAGTACTTC. Variable domain in full (rest from reference TRBV14 and TRBJ2-7): EAGVTQFPSHSVIEKGQTVTLRCDPISGHDNLYWYRRVMGKEIKFLLHFVKESKQDESGMPNNRFLAERTGGTYSTLKVQPAELEDSGVYFCASSQKGGWDEQYFGPGTRLTVT.

The chain recombines TRBV2 with TRBJ1-2, with 7 bases lining up with TRBD1. The CDR3 has 14 residues. Germline V gene lookup returns CDR1 SNHLY and CDR2 FYNNEI. The junction had 9 bases not matched to a gene; V was cut back by 5 bases and J by 6 bases. This chain's CDR3 is CASSRDRVNHGYTF. The CDR3 coding sequence is TGTGCCAGCAGTAGGGACAGAGTCAACCATGGCTACACCTTC.

The chain combines TRBV14 with TRBJ1-2, with no clear D. CDR3 length equals 15 residues. The ends were cut back, 0 bases at V and 4 bases at J, with 12 bases in the middle. Germline V gives CDR1 SGHDN, CDR2 FVKESK. In DNA form, the CDR3 reads TGTGCCAGCAGCCAAGAAGCCAGGCCGTTCTATGGCTACACCTTC. This sequence encodes CASSQEARPFYGYTF.

V and J are TRBV10-3 and TRBJ2-7; a weak D match, TRBD2 (5 bases). In germline, CDR1 is ENHRY, CDR2 SYGVKD. V was cut by 4 bases and J by 4 bases, with 5 bases left in between. The CDR3 has 11 residues. CDR3 sequence reads: CAISAGYEQYF. As DNA, the CDR3 is TGTGCCATCAGTGCGGGATACGAGCAGTACTTC.

The genes are TRBV19 and TRBJ2-2, with 8 bases lining up with TRBD2. Germline CDR1 reads LNHDA; CDR2 reads SQIVND (reference sequence). V was pared by 5 bases and J by 1 base, with 3 bases of the junction left unmatched. The CDR3 loop spans 15 amino acids. The CDR3 loop is CASSPRGGNTGELFF. CDR3 sequence (DNA): TGTGCCAGTAGTCCCCGGGGGGGGAACACCGGGGAGCTGTTTTTT.

The chain recombines TRBV19 with TRBJ2-5; D is possibly TRBD2 (6 bases). Germline V gene lookup returns CDR1 LNHDA and CDR2 SQIVND (reference sequence). The length of the CDR3 is 14 residues. The V and J ends lost 4 bases and 0 bases respectively, with 9 bases between them. CDR3 sequence: CASSRGGDQETQYF. The CDR3 DNA is TGTGCCAGTAGTAGAGGCGGGGACCAAGAGACCCAGTACTTC.

This clone came up a few times. The genes are TRBV3-1 (or the pseudogene TRBV3-2) and TRBJ2-5; 7 nucleotides line up with TRBD2. The ends lost 4 bases at V and 5 bases at J; junction bases unmatched: 13. The germline V gene has CDR1 LGHDT and CDR2 YNNKEL (reference sequence). This CDR3 spans 16 amino acids. The CDR3 here is CASSRPGLQVGETQYF. The DNA for the CDR3 is TGTGCCAGCAGCCGTCCGGGACTACAAGTGGGGGAGACCCAGTACTTC.